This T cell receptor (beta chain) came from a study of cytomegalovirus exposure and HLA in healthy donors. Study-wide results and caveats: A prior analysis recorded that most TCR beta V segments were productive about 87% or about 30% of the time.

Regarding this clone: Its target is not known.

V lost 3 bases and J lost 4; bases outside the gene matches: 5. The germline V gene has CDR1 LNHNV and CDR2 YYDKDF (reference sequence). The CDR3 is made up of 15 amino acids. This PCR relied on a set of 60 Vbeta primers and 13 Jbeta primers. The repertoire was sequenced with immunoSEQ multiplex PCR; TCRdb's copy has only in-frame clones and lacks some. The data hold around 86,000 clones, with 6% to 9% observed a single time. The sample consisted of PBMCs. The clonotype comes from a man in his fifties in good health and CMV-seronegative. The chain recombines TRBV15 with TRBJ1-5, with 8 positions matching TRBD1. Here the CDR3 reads CATSRTGDPNQPQHF. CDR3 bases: TGTGCCACCAGCAGGACAGGGGACCCGAATCAGCCCCAGCATTTT. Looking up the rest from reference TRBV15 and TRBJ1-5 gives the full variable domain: DAMVIQNPRYQVTQFGKPVTLSCSQTLNHNVMYWYQQKSSQAPKLLFHYYDKDFNNEADTPDNFQSRRPNTSFCFLDIRSPGLGDTAMYLCATSRTGDPNQPQHFGDGTRLSIL.